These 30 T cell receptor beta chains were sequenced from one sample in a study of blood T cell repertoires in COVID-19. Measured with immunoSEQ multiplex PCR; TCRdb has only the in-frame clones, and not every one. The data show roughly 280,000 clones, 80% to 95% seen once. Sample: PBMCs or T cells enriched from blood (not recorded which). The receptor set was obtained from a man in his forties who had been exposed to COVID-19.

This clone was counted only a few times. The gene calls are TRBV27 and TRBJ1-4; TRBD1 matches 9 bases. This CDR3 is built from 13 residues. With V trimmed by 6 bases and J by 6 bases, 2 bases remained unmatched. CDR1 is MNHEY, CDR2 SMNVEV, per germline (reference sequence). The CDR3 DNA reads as TGTGCCAGCAGACGGACAGGGGATGAAAAACTGTTTTTT. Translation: CASRRTGDEKLFF.

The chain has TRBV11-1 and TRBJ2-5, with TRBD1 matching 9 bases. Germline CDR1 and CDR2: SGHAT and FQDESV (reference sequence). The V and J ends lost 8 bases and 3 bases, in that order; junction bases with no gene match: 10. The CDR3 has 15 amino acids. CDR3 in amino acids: CASGSGTGREETQYF. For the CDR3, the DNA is TGTGCCAGCGGCTCTGGGACAGGGCGAGAAGAGACCCAGTACTTC.

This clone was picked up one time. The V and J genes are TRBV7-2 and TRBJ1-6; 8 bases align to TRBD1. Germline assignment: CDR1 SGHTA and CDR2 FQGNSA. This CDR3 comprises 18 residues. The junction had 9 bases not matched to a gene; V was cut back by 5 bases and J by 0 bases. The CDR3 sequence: CASSPGTGVSSYNSPLHF. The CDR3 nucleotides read TGTGCCAGCAGCCCCGGGACAGGCGTAAGCTCCTATAATTCACCCCTCCACTTT.

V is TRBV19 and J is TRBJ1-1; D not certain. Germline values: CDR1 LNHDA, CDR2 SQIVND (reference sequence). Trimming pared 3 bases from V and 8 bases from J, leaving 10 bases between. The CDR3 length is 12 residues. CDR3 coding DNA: TGTGCCAGTAGTATGGGTCTCGGGGAAGCTTTCTTT. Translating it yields CASSMGLGEAFF.

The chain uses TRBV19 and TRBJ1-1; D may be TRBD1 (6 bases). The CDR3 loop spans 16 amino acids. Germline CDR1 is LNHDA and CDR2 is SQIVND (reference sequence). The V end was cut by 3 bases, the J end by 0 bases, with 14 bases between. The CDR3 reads CASSMGAFKLNTEAFF. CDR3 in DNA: TGTGCCAGTAGTATGGGGGCCTTTAAACTGAACACTGAAGCTTTCTTT.

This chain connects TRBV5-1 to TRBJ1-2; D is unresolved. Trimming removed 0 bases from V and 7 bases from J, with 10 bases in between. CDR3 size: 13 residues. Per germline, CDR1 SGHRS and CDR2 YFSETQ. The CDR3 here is CASSLAGYSGYTF. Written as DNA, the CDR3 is TGCGCCAGCAGCTTGGCCGGGTATTCTGGCTACACCTTC.

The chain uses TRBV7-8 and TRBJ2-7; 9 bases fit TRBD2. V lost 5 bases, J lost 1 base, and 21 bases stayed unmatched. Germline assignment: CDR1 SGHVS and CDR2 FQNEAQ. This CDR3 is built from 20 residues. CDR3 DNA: TGTGCCAGCAGCCCACTTTTGGGAGCGGGAGGCTCTATTACTTCCTACGAGCAGTACTTC. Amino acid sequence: CASSPLLGAGGSITSYEQYF.

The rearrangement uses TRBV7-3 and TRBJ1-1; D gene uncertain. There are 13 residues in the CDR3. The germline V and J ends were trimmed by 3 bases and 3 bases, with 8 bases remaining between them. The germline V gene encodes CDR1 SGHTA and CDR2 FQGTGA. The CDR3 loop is CASSFSGDTEAFF. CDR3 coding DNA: TGTGCCAGCAGCTTCAGCGGAGACACTGAAGCTTTCTTT.

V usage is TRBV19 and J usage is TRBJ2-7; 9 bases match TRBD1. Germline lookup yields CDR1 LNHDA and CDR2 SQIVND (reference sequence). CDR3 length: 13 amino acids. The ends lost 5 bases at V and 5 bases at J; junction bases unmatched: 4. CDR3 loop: CASSARTGDEQYF. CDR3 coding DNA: TGTGCCAGTAGTGCACGGACAGGGGACGAGCAGTACTTC.

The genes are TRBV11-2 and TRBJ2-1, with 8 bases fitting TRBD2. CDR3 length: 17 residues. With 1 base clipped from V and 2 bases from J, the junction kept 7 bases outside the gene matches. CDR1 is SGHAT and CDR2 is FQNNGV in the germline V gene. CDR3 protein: CASSLGERGRTYNEQFF. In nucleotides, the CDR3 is TGTGCCAGCAGCTTAGGGGAACGCGGGAGGACCTACAATGAGCAGTTCTTC.

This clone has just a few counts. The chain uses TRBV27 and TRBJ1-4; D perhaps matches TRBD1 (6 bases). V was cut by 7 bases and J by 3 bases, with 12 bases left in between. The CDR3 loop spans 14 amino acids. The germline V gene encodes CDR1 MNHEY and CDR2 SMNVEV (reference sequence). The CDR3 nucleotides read TGTGCCAGCAAGCCCCAGGGGTCTAATGAAAAACTGTTTTTT. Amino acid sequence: CASKPQGSNEKLFF. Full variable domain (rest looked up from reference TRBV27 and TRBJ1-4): EAQVTQNPRYLITVTGKKLTVTCSQNMNHEYMSWYRQDPGLGLRQIYYSMNVEVTDKGDVPEGYKVSRKEKRNFPLILESPSPNQTSLYFCASKPQGSNEKLFFGSGTQLSVL.

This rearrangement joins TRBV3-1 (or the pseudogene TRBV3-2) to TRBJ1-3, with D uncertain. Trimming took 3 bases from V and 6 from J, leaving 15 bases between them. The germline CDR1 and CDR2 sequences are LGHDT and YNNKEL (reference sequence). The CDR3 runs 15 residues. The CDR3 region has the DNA TGTGCCAGCAGCCAGGCCACGGGAGCCTCAAACACCATATATTTT. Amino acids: CASSQATGASNTIYF.

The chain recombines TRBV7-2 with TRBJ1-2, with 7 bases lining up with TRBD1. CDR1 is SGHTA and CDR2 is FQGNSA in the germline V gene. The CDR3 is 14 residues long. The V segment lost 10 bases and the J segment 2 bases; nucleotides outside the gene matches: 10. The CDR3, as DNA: TGTGCCACCCAGCCAGGGGGATTAAACTATGGCTACACCTTC. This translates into CATQPGGLNYGYTF.

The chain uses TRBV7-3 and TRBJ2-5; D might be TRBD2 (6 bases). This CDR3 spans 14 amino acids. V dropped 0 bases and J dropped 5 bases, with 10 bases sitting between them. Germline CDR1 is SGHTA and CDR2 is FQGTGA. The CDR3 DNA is TGTGCCAGCAGCTTAACCCACGGGAGTGAGACCCAGTACTTC. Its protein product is CASSLTHGSETQYF.

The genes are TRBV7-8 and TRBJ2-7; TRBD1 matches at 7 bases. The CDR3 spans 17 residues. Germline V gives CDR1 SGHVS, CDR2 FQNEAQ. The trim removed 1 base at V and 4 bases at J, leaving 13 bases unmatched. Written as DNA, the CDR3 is TGTGCCAGCAGCTTAGGTACCGTATACAGGGGATTGTACGAGCAGTACTTC. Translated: CASSLGTVYRGLYEQYF.

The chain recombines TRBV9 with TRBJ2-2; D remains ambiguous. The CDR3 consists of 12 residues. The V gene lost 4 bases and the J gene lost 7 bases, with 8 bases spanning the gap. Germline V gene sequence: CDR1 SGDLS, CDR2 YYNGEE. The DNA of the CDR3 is TGTGCCAGCAGCCCCCCGAGCGGGGAGCTGTTTTTT. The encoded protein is CASSPPSGELFF.

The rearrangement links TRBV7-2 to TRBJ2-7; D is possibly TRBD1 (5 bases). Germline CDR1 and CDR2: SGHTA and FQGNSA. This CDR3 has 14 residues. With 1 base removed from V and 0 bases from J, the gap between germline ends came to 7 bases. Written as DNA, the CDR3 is TGTGCCAGCAGCTTAGTTCAGGGCTCCTACGAGCAGTACTTC. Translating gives CASSLVQGSYEQYF.

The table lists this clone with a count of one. This chain's CDR3 is CASSIFAAGKGLTDGQETQYF. The CDR3 DNA sequence: TGTGCCAGTAGTATTTTTGCTGCGGGGAAGGGACTTACTGATGGACAAGAGACCCAGTACTTC. The chain employs TRBV19 and TRBJ2-5; tentatively, D is TRBD2 (6 bases). The CDR3 loop spans 21 amino acids. The germline CDR1 and CDR2 sequences are LNHDA and SQIVND (reference sequence). With 3 bases removed from V and 2 bases from J, the gap between germline ends came to 31 bases.

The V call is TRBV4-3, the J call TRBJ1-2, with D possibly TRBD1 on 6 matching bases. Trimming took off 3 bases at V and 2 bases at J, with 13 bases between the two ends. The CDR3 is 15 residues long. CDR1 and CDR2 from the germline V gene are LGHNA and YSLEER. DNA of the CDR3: TGCGCCAGCAGCCATTACCAGGGGACCAACTATGGCTACACCTTC. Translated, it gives CASSHYQGTNYGYTF.

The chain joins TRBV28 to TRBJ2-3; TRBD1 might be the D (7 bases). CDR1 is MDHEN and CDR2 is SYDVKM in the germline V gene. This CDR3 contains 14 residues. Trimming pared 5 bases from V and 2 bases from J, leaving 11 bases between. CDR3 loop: CASSPGGITDTQYF. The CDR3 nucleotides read TGTGCCAGCAGTCCAGGGGGGATCACAGATACGCAGTATTTT.

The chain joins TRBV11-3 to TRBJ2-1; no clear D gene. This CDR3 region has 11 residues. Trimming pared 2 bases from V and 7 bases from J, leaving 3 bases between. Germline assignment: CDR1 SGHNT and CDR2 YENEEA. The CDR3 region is CASSLLNEQFF. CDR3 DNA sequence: TGTGCCAGCAGCTTACTGAATGAGCAGTTCTTC. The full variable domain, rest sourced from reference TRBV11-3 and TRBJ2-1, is EAGVVQSPRYKIIEKKQPVAFWCNPISGHNTLYWYLQNLGQGPELLIRYENEEAVDDSQLPKDRFSAERLKGVDSTLKIQPAELGDSAVYLCASSLLNEQFFGPGTRLTVL.

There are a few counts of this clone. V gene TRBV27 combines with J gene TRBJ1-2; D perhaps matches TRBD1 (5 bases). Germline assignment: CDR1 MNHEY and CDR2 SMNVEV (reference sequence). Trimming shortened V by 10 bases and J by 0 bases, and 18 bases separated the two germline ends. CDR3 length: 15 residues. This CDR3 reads CATQSQGLANYGYTF. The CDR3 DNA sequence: TGTGCCACTCAAAGTCAGGGCTTAGCTAACTATGGCTACACCTTC.

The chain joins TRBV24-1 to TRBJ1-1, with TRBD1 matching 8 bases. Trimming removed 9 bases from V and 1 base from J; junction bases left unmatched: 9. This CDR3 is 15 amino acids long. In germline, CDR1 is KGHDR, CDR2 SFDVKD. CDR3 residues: CATWALGTGNTEAFF. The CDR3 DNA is TGTGCCACCTGGGCTTTGGGGACAGGGAACACTGAAGCTTTCTTT.

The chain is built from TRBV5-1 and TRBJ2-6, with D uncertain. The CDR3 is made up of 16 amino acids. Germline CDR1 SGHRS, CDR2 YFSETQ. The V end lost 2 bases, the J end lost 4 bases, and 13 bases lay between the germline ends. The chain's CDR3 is CASSFPEIAGANVLTF. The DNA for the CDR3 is TGCGCCAGCAGCTTCCCCGAGATAGCCGGGGCCAACGTCCTGACTTTC.

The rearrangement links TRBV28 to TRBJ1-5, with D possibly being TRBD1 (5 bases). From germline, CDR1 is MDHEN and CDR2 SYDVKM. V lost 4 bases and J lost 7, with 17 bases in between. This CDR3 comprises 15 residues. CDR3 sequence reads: CASSSGSHRGQPQHF. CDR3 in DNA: TGTGCCAGCAGTTCAGGGAGCCACCGGGGGCAGCCCCAGCATTTT.

CDR3 coding DNA: TGTGCCAGTAAGTCAGGGGGCATGGGCACTGAAGCTTTCTTT. Translated: CASKSGGMGTEAFF. The V call is TRBV19, the J call TRBJ1-1; 8 positions agree with TRBD1. V lost 7 bases, J lost 4 bases, and 8 bases stayed unmatched. CDR3 length: 14 residues. Germline V gene data show CDR1 as LNHDA and CDR2 as SQIVND (reference sequence).

The CDR3 DNA is TGTGCCAGCTATCCTGGACAGGGCAATAACTATGGCTACACCTTC. Translation: CASYPGQGNNYGYTF. The chain employs TRBV18 and TRBJ1-2, with 8 nucleotides matching TRBD1. The CDR3 consists of 15 residues. CDR1 is KGHSH, CDR2 LQKENI, per germline. Trimming at V came to 7 bases and at J to 1 base, leaving 8 bases not matched to a gene. Full variable domain (outside the CDR3, taken from reference TRBV18 and TRBJ1-2): NAGVMQNPRHLVRRRGQEARLRCSPMKGHSHVYWYRQLPEEGLKFMVYLQKENIIDESGMPKERFSAEFPKEGPSILRIQQVVRGDSAAYFCASYPGQGNNYGYTFGSGTRLTVV.

The CDR3 sequence is CASSTPTGGRGNTEAFF. Here the CDR3 DNA reads TGTGCCAGCAGCACACCCACAGGGGGCAGGGGGAACACTGAAGCTTTCTTT. This sequence joins TRBV5-4 and TRBJ1-1; TRBD1 aligns across 9 bases. Germline CDR1 and CDR2: SGHNT and YYREEE (reference sequence). Trimming cost V 4 bases and J 1 base; bases outside gene matches: 11. The CDR3 is 17 amino acids.

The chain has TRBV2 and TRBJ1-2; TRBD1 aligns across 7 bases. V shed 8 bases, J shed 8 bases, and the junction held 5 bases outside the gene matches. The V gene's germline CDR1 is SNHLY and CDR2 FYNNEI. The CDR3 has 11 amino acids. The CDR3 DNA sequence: TGTGCCAGCGGAACAGGGGTCGGCTACACCTTC. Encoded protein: CASGTGVGYTF.

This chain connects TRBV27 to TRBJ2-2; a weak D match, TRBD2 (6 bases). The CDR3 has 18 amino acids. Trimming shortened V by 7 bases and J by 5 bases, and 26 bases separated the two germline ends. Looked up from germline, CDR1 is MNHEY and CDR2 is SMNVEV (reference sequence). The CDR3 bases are TGTGCCAGCATCCCGAATACATACCCCGGGAGCGATACCGGGGAGCTGTTTTTT. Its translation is CASIPNTYPGSDTGELFF.